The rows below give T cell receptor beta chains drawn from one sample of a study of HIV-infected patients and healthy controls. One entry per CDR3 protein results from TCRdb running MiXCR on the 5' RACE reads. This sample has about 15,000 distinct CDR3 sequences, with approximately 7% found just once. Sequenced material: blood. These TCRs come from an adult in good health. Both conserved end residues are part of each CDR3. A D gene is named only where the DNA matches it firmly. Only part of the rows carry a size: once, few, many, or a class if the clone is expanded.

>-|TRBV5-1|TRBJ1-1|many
CASSSLGDNTEAFF
TGCGCCAGCAGCTCGTTGGGGGACAACACTGAAGCTTTCTTT
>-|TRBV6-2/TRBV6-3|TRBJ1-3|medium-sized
CASTPDGYSGNTIYF
TGTGCCAGCACTCCCGACGGTTACTCTGGAAACACCATATATTTT
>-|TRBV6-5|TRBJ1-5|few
CASSYSGTGRQPQHF
TGTGCCAGCAGTTACTCGGGAACAGGGCGCCAGCCCCAGCATTTT
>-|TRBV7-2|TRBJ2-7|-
CASSLGPPQNYEQYF
TGTGCCAGCAGCCTCGGGCCACCCCAAAACTACGAGCAGTACTTC
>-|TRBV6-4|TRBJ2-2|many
CASSEEPGVITGELFF
TGTGCCAGCAGTGAGGAACCGGGCGTAATAACCGGGGAGCTGTTTTTT
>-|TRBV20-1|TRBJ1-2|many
CSHFIMTGLLGYTF
TGCAGTCATTTTATTATGACCGGCCTTTTGGGCTACACCTTC
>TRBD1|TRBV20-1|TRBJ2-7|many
CSARKTGTGTYEQYF
TGCAGTGCTAGAAAGACCGGGACAGGGACCTACGAGCAGTACTTC
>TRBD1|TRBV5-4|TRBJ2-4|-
CASSLLGQGENIQYF
TGTGCCAGCAGCTTGCTAGGCCAGGGGGAAAACATTCAGTACTTC
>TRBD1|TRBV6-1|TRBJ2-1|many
CASSAGGQGRNEQFF
TGTGCCAGCAGTGCTGGGGGACAGGGACGCAATGAGCAGTTCTTC
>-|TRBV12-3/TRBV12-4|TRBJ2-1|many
CASSPLGNRNEQFF
TGTGCCAGCAGTCCCCTGGGGAACCGCAATGAGCAGTTCTTC
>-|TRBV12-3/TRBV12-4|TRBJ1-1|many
CASSLRDTEAFF
TGTGCCAGCAGTTTAAGGGACACTGAAGCTTTCTTT
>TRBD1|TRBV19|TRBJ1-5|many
CATNRGSNQPQHF
TGTGCCACCAACAGGGGAAGCAATCAGCCCCAGCATTTT
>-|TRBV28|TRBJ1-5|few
CASSLQWDKGDQPQHF
TGTGCCAGCAGTTTACAATGGGACAAGGGGGACCAGCCCCAGCATTTT
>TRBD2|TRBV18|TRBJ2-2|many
CASSLILAGVSNTGELFF
TGTGCCAGCTCACTAATACTAGCGGGAGTATCGAACACCGGGGAGCTGTTTTTT
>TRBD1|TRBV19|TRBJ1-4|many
CASSVGQGSGKLFF
TGTGCCAGTAGTGTCGGACAGGGTTCGGGGAAACTGTTTTTT
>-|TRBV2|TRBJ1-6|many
CASSDRDSPLHF
TGTGCCAGCAGTGACAGGGATTCACCCCTCCACTTT